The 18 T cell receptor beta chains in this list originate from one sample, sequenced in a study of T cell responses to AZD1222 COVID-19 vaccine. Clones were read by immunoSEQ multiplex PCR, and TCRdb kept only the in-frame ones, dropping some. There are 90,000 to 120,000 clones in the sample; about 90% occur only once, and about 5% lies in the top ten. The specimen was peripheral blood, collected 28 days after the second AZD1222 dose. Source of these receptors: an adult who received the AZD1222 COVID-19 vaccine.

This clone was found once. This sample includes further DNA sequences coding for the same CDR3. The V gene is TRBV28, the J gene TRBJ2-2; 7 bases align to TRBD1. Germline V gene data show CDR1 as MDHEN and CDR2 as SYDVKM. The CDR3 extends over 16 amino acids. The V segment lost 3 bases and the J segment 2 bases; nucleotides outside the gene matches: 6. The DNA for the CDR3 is TGTGCCAGCAGTTTTTGGGGACAGTCCAACACCGGGGAGCTGTTTTTT. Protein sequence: CASSFWGQSNTGELFF.

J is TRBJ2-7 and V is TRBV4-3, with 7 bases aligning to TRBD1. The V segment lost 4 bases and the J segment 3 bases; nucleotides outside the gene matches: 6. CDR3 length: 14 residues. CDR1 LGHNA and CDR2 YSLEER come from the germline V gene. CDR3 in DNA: TGCGCCAGCAGCCGAGACAGGGAGAACTACGAGCAGTACTTC. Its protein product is CASSRDRENYEQYF.

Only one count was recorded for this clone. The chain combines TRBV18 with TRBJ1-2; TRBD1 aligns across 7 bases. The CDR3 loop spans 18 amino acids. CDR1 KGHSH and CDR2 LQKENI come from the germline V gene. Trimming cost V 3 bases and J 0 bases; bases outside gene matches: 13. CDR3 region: CASSPRSFLGQTNYGYTF. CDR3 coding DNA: TGTGCCAGCTCACCCCGTAGTTTTTTGGGACAGACTAACTATGGCTACACCTTC.

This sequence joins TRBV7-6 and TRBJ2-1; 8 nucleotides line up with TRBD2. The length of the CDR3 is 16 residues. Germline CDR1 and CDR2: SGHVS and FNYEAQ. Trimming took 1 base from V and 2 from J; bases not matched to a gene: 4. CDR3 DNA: TGTGCCAGCAGCTTAGAAGCGGGGGTGCCCTACAATGAGCAGTTCTTC. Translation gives CASSLEAGVPYNEQFF.

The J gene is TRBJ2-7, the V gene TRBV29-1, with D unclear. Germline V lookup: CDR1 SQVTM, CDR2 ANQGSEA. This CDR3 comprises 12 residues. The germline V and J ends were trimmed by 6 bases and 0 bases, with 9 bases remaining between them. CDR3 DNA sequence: TGCAGCGTGGTACAGAGCTCCTACGAGCAGTACTTC. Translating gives CSVVQSSYEQYF.

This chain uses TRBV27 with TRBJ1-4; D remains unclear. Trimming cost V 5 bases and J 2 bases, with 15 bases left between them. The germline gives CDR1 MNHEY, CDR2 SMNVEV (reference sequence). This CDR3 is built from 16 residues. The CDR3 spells CASSPRWTGTNEKLFF. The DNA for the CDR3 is TGTGCCAGCAGTCCCCGATGGACGGGGACTAATGAAAAACTGTTTTTT.

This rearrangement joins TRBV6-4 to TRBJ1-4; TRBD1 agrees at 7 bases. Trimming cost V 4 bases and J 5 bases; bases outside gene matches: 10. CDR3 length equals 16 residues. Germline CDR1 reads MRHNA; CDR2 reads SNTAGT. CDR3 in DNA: TGTGCCAGCAGTGGAGGGCGCGGGACAGTAAATGAAAAACTGTTTTTT. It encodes CASSGGRGTVNEKLFF.

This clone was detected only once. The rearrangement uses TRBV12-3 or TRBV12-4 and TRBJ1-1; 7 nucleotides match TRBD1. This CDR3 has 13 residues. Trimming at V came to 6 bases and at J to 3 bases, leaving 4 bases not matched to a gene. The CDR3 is CASRRQGYTEAFF. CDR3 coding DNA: TGTGCCAGCAGGCGACAGGGTTACACTGAAGCTTTCTTT.

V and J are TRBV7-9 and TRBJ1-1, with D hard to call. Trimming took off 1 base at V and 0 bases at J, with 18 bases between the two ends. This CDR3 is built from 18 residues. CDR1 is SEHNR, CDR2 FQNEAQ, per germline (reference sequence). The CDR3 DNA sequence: TGTGCCAGCAGCTTAGGTCTTCCACTAGGCTACATGAACACTGAAGCTTTCTTT. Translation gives CASSLGLPLGYMNTEAFF. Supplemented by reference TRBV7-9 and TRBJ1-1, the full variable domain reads DTGVSQNPRHKITKRGQNVTFRCDPISEHNRLYWYRQTLGQGPEFLTYFQNEAQLEKSRLLSDRFSAERPKGSFSTLEIQRTEQGDSAMYLCASSLGLPLGYMNTEAFFGQGTRLTVV.

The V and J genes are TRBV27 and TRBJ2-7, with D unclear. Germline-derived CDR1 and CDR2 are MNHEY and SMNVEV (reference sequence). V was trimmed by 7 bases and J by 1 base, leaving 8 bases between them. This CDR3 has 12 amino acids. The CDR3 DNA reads TGTGCCAGCACAGACAAATCCTACGAGCAGTACTTC. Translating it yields CASTDKSYEQYF.

The CDR3 DNA is TGTGCCAGCAGCTATACCGCGGAGACTAGCGGTTACGAGCAGTACTTC. Its protein product is CASSYTAETSGYEQYF. The chain employs TRBV11-2 and TRBJ2-7; 9 nucleotides match TRBD2. The CDR3 runs 16 residues. V lost 4 bases, J lost 4 bases, and 11 bases stayed unmatched. CDR1 is SGHAT, CDR2 FQNNGV, per germline.

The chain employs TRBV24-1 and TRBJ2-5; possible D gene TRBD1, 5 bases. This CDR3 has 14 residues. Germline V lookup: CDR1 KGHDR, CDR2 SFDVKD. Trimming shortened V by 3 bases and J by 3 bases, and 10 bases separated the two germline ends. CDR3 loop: CATSDRTHEETQYF. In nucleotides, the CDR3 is TGTGCCACCAGTGATCGGACACATGAAGAGACCCAGTACTTC.

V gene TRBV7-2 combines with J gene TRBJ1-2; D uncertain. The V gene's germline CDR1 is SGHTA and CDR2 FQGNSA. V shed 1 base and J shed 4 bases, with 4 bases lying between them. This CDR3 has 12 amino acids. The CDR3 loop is CASSLGGYGYTF. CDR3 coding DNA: TGTGCCAGCAGCTTAGGAGGCTATGGCTACACCTTC. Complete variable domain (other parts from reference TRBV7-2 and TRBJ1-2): GAGVSQSPSNKVTEKGKDVELRCDPISGHTALYWYRQSLGQGLEFLIYFQGNSAPDKSGLPSDRFSAERTGGSVSTLTIQRTQQEDSAVYLCASSLGGYGYTFGSGTRLTVV.

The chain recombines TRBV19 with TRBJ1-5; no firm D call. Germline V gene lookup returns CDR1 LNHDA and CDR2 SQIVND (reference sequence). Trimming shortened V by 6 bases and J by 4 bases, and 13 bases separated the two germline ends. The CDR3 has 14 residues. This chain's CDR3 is CASRTIGRNQPQHF. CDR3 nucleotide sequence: TGTGCCAGTAGGACCATTGGAAGAAATCAGCCCCAGCATTTT.

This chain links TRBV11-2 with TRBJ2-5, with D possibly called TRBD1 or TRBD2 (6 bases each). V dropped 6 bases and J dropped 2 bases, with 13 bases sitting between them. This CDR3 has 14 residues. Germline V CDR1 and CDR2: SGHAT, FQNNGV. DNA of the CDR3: TGTGCCAGCAGATCGGGGGCAGCTCAAGAGACCCAGTACTTC. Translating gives CASRSGAAQETQYF.

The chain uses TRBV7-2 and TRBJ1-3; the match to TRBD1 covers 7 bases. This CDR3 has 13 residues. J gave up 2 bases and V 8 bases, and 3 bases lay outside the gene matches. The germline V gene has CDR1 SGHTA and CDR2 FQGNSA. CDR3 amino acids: CASRQGAGNTIYF. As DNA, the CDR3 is TGTGCCAGCCGTCAGGGGGCTGGAAACACCATATATTTT.

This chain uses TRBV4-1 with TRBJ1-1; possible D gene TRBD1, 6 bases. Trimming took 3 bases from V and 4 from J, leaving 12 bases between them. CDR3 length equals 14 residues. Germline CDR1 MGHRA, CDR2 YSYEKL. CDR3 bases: TGCGCCAGCAGCCAGGACAGTGGGGGCACTGAAGCTTTCTTT. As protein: CASSQDSGGTEAFF.

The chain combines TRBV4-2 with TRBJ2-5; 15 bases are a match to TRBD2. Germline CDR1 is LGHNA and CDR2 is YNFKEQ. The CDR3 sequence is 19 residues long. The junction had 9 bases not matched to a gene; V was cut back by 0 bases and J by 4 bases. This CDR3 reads CASSQDPRTSGGARETQYF. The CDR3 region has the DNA TGTGCCAGCAGCCAAGATCCGCGGACTAGCGGGGGGGCTAGAGAGACCCAGTACTTC.